The text below deals with one TCR beta chain. No cognate antigen has been identified for it. There are no base qualities to consult, and no much larger clone falls within one base. Sequencing of the TRB variable region was done with the immunoSEQ hsTCRB v3.0 assay at survey level resolution. TRB sequencing targeted a depth of roughly 35,000-55,000 T-cell genomes per sample. Pooled TRB libraries were sequenced on an Illumina MiSeq with a v3 150-cycle kit. The authors' pipeline ran thus. Repertoire analysis was performed in R inside a reproducible Nextflow workflow that covered QC, data transformation and analysis. LymphoSeq2, an R package for exploring AIRR-Seq data, was used to implement the custom analyses. After excluding several samples that yielded fewer than 5000 total TRB sequences, approximately 180 HIV repertoires remained for analysis. Among the roughly 190 retained HIV repertoires, some 60 were collected before ART initiation and under 150 after ART initiation. Repertoires were downsampled to 5000 TRB nucleotide sequences, and summary statistics were averaged over 100 downsampling iterations. The analysis kept only TRB sequences whose CDR3 regions were at least seven amino acids long. A Shannon entropy-derived clonality score and the Gini coefficient were used to measure diversity. In repertoire networks, the top 5000 CDR3 amino acid sequences were linked whenever an edit distance of one separated two sequences. For TRB CDR3 amino acid sequences, antigen specificity groups and MHC restriction were predicted with GLIPH2. To flag known associations with CMV, EBV, HIV or tissue antigens, CDR3 amino acid sequences were compared against VDJdb and McPAS-TCR. Pre-ART, post-ART and control groups were compared with Wilcoxon signed-rank tests and Holm-Bonferroni correction. This is the immuneACCESS table as TCRdb keeps it, with only in-frame sequences that have V and J called. A part of the clones is gone; compared with another copy, unresolved V genes explain less than half, and the rest is unexplained. V and J calls and clone size come straight from that table; D and trimming were deduced from the DNA. The sample table lists 14,000 or so clones, roughly 80% of them with a count of one. Of the sample, more than 15% is held by the ten largest clones.

This record belongs to a study of long-term antiretroviral therapy in people with HIV (dated by TCRdb to between 2021 and 2022). For the study in its entirety: The earliest samples were collected about a decade before the 2015 WHO recommendation for immediate ART, when ART was typically delayed until CD4 counts fell. From 25 to 30 adults with confirmed HIV infection, the cohort provided around 180 cryopreserved PBMC samples, gathered serially across a mean of about six years (range 1-12). Whether ART initiation and durable HIV suppression were associated with changes in peripheral blood TRB repertoire composition and diversity was tested in a retrospective serial study. Test extractions of a monoclonal T-cell line alongside 30 or so polyclonal samples showed no cross-contamination during QIAcube processing. Of the 30 participants with HIV, some 12 were female.

Participants were included only if at least one PBMC sample before ART initiation and at least two post-ART samples were available. All participants with HIV were treated in the United States of America. Before DNA extraction, cryopreserved samples of about 0.95-10 million PBMC were thawed and washed. At the time of the earliest PBMC sample, participants with HIV were aged between about 23 and 55 years. PBMC samples were contributed by each participant from 1-4 timepoints before ART initiation and 2-8 timepoints after ART initiation, with a median of 7 samples. For every participant, serial HIV viral load, CD4+ T-cell count, ART history and demographic data were obtained. Using a Qiagen kit on a QIAcube, genomic DNA was extracted from unsorted PBMC, with samples processed in batches of 12. Deletion took 2 bases off V and 2 bases off J, with a span of 24 bases between the germline ends. The CDR3 runs 19 amino acids, cysteine and phenylalanine included. The read is trimmed to its CDR3 DNA, 57 bases read in frame from base 1. CDR1 and CDR2, looked up from the germline V gene (reference sequence), are SEHNR and FQNEAQ.

What the study reported, not specific to this receptor: The samples span the years 2004 to 2017, and the ART regimens used may be less effective than current regimens. Owing to limited PBMC availability, only the TCR beta chain was sequenced, without alpha chain pairing. Expanded TRB clones identified before ART initiation dominated the repertoire across all time points, though the dominance fluctuated and decreased in many PLHIV after ART. No data were available on ART adherence, viral resistance or therapy changes, limiting inferences about post-ART repertoire changes. Because pre-ART samples had limited cell numbers, unsorted PBMC were profiled rather than sorted CD4+ and CD8+ T cells. HIV repertoires had narrower CDR3 length ranges than controls, and the network structure suggested an antigen-experienced repertoire that shifted only slightly toward naive after ART. ART initiation was associated with a significant increase in TRB diversity, but diversity stayed significantly below transplant donor controls even after long-term ART.

The sequence was obtained from a middle-aged woman with HIV. The chain links TRBV7-9 with TRBJ1-2; matching of 5 bases hints at TRBD1 as the D gene. Sequenced material: unsorted PBMCs, taken 1.8 years before starting antiretroviral therapy. The DNA sequence is TGTGCCAGCAGCTTAACCCCCGGGGACGGGCCCGCAGTCAACTATGGCTACACCTTC. Translated, this gives CASSLTPGDGPAVNYGYTF.